The clone carrying this T cell receptor (beta chain) was seen a few times. Its target is unknown. Germline V gene lookup returns CDR1 DFQATT and CDR2 SNEGSKA (reference sequence). The CDR3 loop spans 13 amino acids. V was clipped by 0 bases and J by 11 bases, with 16 bases between them. RNA transcripts yielded amplified TCR beta CDR3 regions. TCR CDR3 underwent first-round RT-PCR with the HTBI primer set. TCRdb redid the calling of the multiplex PCR reads with MiXCR, one entry per CDR3 protein. The repertoire holds roughly 700,000 distinct CDR3 sequences, 17% seen once, with around a sixth in the top ten. This entry comes from a study of T cells in Graves' hyperthyroidism and ophthalmopathy. Broader study findings: Classification by a 13 V-J model distinguished ophthalmopathy from stable hyperthyroidism.

Diagnoses were made from clinical symptoms, serum measures (thyroxine and TRAb), thyroid ultrasound and orbital computed tomography. Cells are PBMCs isolated from around 10 ml of fresh blood. The sequenced sample consisted of blood. This sequence originates from a man aged 45 to 65 with Graves' hyperthyroidism. This chain uses TRBV20-1 with TRBJ1-1, with a weak D call TRBD1 (6 bases). CDR3 loop: CSARDQGQGWAFF. CDR3 DNA sequence: TGCAGTGCTAGAGATCAGGGACAAGGTTGGGCTTTCTTT.